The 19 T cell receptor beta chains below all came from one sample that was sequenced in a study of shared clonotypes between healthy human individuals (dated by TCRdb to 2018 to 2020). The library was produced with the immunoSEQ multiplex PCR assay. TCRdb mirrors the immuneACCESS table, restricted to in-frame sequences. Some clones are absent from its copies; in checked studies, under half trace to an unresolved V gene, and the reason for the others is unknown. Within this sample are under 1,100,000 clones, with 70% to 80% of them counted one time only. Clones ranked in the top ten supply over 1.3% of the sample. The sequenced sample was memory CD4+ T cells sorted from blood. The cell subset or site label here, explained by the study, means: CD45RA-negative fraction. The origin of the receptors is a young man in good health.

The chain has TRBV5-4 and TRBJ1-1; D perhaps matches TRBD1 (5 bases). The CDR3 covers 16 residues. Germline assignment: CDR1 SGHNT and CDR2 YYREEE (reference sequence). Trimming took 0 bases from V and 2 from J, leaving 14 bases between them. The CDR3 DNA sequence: TGTGCCAGCAGCTTGGAGGGACGGACCCCTAACACTGAAGCTTTCTTT. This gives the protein CASSLEGRTPNTEAFF.

CDR3 residues: CATSRDYVATEQYF. CDR3 in DNA: TGTGCCACCAGCAGAGATTACGTAGCAACCGAGCAGTACTTC. J is TRBJ2-7 and V is TRBV15, with no clear D. Germline CDR1 and CDR2: LNHNV and YYDKDF (reference sequence). This CDR3 has 14 amino acids. V shed 0 bases and J shed 6 bases, with 12 bases lying between them. The full variable domain, completed using reference TRBV15 and TRBJ2-7, is DAMVIQNPRYQVTQFGKPVTLSCSQTLNHNVMYWYQQKSSQAPKLLFHYYDKDFNNEADTPDNFQSRRPNTSFCFLDIRSPGLGDTAMYLCATSRDYVATEQYFGPGTRLTVT.

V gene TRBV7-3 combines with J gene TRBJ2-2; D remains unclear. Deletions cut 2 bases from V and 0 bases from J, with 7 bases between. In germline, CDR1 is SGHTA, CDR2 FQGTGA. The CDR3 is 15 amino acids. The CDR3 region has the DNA TGTGCCAGCAGCTTAGGCGGAGCGAACACCGGGGAGCTGTTTTTT. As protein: CASSLGGANTGELFF.

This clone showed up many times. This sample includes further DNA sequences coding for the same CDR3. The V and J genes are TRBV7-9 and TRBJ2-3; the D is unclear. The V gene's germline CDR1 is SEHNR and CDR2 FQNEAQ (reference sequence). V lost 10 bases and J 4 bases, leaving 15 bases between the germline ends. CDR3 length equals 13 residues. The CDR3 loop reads CATSPPAADTQYF. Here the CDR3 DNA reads TGTGCCACCTCCCCTCCTGCCGCAGATACGCAGTATTTT.

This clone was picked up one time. CDR3 loop: CASSPQAKETQYF. The CDR3 nucleotides read TGTGCCAGCTCACCACAGGCGAAAGAGACCCAGTACTTC. The chain joins TRBV18 to TRBJ2-5, with D hard to call. CDR3 length: 13 residues. Germline loops: CDR1 KGHSH, CDR2 LQKENI. Trimming pared 1 base from V and 3 bases from J, leaving 6 bases between.

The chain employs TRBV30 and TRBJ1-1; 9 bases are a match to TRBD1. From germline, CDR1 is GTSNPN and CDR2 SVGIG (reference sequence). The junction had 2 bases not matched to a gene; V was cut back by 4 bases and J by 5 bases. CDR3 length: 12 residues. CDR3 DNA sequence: TGTGCCTGGATGGGACAGGGAACTGAAGCTTTCTTT. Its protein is CAWMGQGTEAFF.

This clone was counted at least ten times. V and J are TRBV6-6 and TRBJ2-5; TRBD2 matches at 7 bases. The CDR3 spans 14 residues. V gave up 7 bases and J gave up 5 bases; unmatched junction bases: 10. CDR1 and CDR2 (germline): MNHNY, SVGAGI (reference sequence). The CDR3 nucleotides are TGTGCCAGCACCTTCGGGAGGCAATTGGAGACCCAGTACTTC. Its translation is CASTFGRQLETQYF.

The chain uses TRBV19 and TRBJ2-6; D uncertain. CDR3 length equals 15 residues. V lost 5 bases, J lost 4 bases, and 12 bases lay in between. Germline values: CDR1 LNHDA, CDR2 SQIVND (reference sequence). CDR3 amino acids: CASSLYTSGANVLTF. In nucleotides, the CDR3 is TGTGCCAGTAGTCTCTACACGTCAGGGGCCAACGTCCTGACTTTC.

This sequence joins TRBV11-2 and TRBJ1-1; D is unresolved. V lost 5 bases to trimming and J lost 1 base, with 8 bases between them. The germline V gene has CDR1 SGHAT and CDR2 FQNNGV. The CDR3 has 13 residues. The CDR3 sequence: CASSERRNTEAFF. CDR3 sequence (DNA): TGTGCCAGCAGCGAACGGAGGAACACTGAAGCTTTCTTT.

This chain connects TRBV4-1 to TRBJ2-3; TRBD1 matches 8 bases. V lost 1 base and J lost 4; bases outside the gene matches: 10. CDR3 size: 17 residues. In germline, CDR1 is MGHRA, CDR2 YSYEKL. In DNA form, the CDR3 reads TGCGCCAGCAGCCAAGTGGGAAGGGGACAGGTTTCAGATACGCAGTATTTT. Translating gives CASSQVGRGQVSDTQYF.

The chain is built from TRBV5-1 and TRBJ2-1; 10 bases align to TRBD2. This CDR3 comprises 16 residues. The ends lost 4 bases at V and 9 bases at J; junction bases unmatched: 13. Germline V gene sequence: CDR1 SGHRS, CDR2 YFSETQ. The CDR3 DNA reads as TGCGCCAGCAGCCCGACTGGTAGCGGGGGGCGGAGTGAGCAGTTCTTC. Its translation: CASSPTGSGGRSEQFF.

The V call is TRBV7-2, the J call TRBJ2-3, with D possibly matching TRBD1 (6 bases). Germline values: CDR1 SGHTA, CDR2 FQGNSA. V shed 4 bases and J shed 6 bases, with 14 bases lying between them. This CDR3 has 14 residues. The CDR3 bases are TGTGCCAGCAGCTGGGGGCTAGCTACTGATACGCAGTATTTT. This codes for CASSWGLATDTQYF.

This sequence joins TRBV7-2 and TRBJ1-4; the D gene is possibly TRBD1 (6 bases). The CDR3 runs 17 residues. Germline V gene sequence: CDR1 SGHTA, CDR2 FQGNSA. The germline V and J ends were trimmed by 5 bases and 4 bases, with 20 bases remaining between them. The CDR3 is CASSKSLGGANNEKLFF. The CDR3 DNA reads TGTGCCAGCAGCAAGAGTCTTGGGGGGGCAAATAATGAAAAACTGTTTTTT. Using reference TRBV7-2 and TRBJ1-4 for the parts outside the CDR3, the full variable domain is GAGVSQSPSNKVTEKGKDVELRCDPISGHTALYWYRQSLGQGLEFLIYFQGNSAPDKSGLPSDRFSAERTGGSVSTLTIQRTQQEDSAVYLCASSKSLGGANNEKLFFGSGTQLSVL.

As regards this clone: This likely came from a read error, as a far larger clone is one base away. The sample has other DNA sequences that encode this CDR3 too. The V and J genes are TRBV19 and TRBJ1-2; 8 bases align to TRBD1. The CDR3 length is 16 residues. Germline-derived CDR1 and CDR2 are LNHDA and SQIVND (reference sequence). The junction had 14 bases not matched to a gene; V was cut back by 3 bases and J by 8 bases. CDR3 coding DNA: TGTGCCAGTAGTATTAGGAACAGGGGGTCGGGGTACGGCTACACCTTC. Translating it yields CASSIRNRGSGYGYTF.

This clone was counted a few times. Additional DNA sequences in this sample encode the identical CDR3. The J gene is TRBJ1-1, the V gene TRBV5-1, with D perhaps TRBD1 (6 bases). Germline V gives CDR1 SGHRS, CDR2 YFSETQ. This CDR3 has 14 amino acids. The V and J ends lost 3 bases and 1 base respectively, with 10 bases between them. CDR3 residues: CASSSSTGNTEAFF. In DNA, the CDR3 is TGCGCCAGCAGCTCTTCGACAGGGAACACTGAAGCTTTCTTT.

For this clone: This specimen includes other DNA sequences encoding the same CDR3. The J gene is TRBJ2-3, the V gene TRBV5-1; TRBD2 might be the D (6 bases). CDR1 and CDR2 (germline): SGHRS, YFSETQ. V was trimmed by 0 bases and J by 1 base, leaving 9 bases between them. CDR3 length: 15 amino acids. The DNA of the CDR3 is TGCGCCAGCAGCTTGGGACCGGGAGGCACAGATACGCAGTATTTT. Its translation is CASSLGPGGTDTQYF.

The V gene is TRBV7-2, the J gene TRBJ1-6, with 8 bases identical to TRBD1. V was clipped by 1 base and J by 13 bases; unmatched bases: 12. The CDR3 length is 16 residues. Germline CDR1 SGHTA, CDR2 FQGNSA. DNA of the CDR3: TGTGCCAGCAGCTTAGGTACCGGGACAGGTGGATCGCCCCTCCACTTT. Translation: CASSLGTGTGGSPLHF.

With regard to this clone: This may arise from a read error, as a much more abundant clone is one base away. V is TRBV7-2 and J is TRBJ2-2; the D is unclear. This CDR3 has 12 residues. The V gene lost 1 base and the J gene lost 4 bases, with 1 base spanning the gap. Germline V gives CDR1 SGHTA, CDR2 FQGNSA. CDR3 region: CASSLGTGELFF. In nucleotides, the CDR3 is TGTGCCAGCAGCTTAGGCACCGGGGAGCTGTTTTTT.

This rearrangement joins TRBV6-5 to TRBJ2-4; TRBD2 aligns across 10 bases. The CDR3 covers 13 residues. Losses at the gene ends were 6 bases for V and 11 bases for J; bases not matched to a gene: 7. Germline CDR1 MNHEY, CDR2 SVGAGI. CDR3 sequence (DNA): TGTGCCAGCAGACCGAGCGGGAGGGCGTTTCAGTACTTC. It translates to CASRPSGRAFQYF.